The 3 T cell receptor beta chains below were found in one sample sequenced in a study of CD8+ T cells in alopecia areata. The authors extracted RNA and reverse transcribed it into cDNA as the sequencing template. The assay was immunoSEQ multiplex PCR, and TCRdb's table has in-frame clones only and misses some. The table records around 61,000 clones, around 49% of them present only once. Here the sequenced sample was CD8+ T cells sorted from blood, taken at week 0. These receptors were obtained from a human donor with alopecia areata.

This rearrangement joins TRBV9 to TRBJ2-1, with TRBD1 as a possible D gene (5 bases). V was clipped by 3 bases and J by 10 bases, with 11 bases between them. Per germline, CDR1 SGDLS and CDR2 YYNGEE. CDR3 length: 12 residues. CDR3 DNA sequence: TGTGCCAGCAGCGCCCATGACAGCGAGCAGTTCTTC. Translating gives CASSAHDSEQFF.

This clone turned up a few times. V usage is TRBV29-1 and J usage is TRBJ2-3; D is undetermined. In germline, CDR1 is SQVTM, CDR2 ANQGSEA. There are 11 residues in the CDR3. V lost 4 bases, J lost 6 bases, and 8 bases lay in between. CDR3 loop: CSVVLGDTQYF. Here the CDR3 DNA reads TGCAGCGTTGTCCTGGGGGATACGCAGTATTTT.

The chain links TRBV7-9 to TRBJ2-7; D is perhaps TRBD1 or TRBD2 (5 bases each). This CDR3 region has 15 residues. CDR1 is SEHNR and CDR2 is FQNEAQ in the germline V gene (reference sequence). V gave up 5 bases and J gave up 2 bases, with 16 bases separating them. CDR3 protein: CASSHTGTGTYEQYF. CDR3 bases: TGTGCCAGCAGCCACACCGGGACCGGGACCTACGAGCAGTACTTC.